This T cell receptor beta chain originates from a study of shared T cell receptors in the human thymus. The table came from immunoSEQ multiplex PCR; TCRdb's copy has only in-frame clones and leaves some out. The sample shows under 850,000 clones, 85% to 90% of them seen only once. This CDR3 has 14 amino acids. CDR1 LNHDA and CDR2 SQIVND come from the germline V gene (reference sequence). The V end was cut by 3 bases, the J end by 1 base, with 9 bases between. These data are also associated with another study on human thymus T cells. According to that study: Congenital heart defects were the reason for the corrective surgery that the donors, healthy Finnish infants, were having. Corrective heart surgery yielded the resections from which the thymus tissue came. What appeared biased in thymic and blood repertoires was the usage of V and J genes. A high degree of thymic repertoire overlap among unrelated individuals was reported in related research.

The sample taken for sequencing was thymocytes. The receptor's source is a boy under two years old with a congenital heart defect. The chain recombines TRBV19 with TRBJ1-1; D perhaps matches TRBD1 (5 bases). The CDR3 bases are TGTGCCAGTAGTATTGGGGGGAAGAACACTGAAGCTTTCTTT. Protein: CASSIGGKNTEAFF.